This T cell receptor beta chain was identified in a study of human T cells and chemical hapten exposure. On the study more broadly: Small pooled library volume differences mainly caused per-sample TCR yield variation. Findings and limits, study-wide: DPC sensitization left the count of TCRs above 1 in 1000 unchanged.

The time point was: healthy volunteer bleed at 6 weeks. Total RNA was isolated from unfractionated whole blood. The library gave individual cDNA molecules unique molecular identifiers. In the study's own analysis: Sequenced samples showed a median of approximately 96,000 TCRs each, with counts running from about 22,000 to 700,000. MiXCR, run by TCRdb on the RACE reads, gives a single entry per CDR3 protein. For this entry, the V and J calls and clone size follow TCRdb and not the study's own pipeline. Of about 77,000 distinct CDR3 sequences in the sample, around 9.4% were seen once. This clonotype occurred many times. Antigen unknown. The CDR3 length is 11 residues. The V and J ends lost 8 bases and 1 base respectively, with 5 bases between them. Germline V gives CDR1 MNHEY, CDR2 SVGAGI.

Sample: whole blood. The TCR sequence derives from a female donor in good health. Some clones in this sample may be carry-over from other donors' samples. The chain employs TRBV6-5 and TRBJ1-1; no clear D. The CDR3 protein is CASQANTEAFF. CDR3 sequence (DNA): TGTGCCAGCCAGGCGAACACTGAAGCTTTCTTT.